This TCR beta chain stems from a study of T cell responses to AZD1222 COVID-19 vaccine. Points from the study as a whole: Recipients of two AZD1222 doses showed rising Spike-specific TCR breadth and depth.

For this clone: Its antigen is not known.

Germline V lookup: CDR1 MNHNS, CDR2 SASEGT. V lost 3 bases to trimming and J lost 0 bases, with 6 bases between them. The CDR3 sequence is 15 residues long. Second doses that came at about 4 or about 12 weeks were put together. The protocol was immunoSEQ multiplex PCR, while the TCRdb copy is restricted to in-frame clones and leaves out a portion. The sample contains about 100,000 clones, approximately 90% of which appear only once. The chain joins TRBV6-1 to TRBJ2-6; D uncertain. The clonotype was recovered from an adult who received the AZD1222 COVID-19 vaccine. The sample here was peripheral blood, taken 28 days after the second AZD1222 dose. The CDR3 nucleotides read TGTGCCAGCAGTGAGGAGAACTCTGGGGCCAACGTCCTGACTTTC. Translating gives CASSEENSGANVLTF.